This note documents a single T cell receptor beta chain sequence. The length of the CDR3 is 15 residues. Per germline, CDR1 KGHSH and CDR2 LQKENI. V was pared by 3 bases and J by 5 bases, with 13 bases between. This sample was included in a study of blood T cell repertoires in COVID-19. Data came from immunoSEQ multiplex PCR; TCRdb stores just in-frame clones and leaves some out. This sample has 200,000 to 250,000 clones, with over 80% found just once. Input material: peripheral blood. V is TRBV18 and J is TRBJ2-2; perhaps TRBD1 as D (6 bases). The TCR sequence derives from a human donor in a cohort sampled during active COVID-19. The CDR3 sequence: CASSPRTVETGELFF. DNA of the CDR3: TGTGCCAGCTCACCGAGGACAGTGGAAACCGGGGAGCTGTTTTTT.